The 15 T cell receptor beta chains given below trace back to one sample, sequenced in a study of human T cells and chemical hapten exposure. TCRdb re-called the RACE reads through MiXCR, storing one row per CDR3 protein. Of some 180,000 distinct CDR3 sequences listed, about 25% were seen once; the top ten hold approximately 2.3%. The time point here: patch test 3, about 24 weeks after DPC sensitization. This sample's treatment: therapeutic diphenylcyclopropenone sensitization with weekly scalp DPC. The sequencing used whole blood, collected in connection with sensitization to the hapten diphenylcyclopropenone (DPC). The origin of the receptors is a woman between 40 and 55 years old with alopecia areata. Some clones in this sample may be carry-over from other donors' samples.

This clonotype was observed once. The chain is built from TRBV7-2 and TRBJ2-7; 15 bases line up with TRBD2. Germline assignment: CDR1 SGHTA and CDR2 FQGNSA. The CDR3 length is 16 residues. J was trimmed by 5 bases and V by 4 bases; bases with no gene match: 6. CDR3 amino acids: CASSSGLAGGVDEQYF. Written as DNA, the CDR3 is TGTGCCAGCAGCTCGGGACTAGCGGGGGGAGTAGACGAGCAGTACTTC.

The rearrangement uses TRBV11-2 and TRBJ2-2, with 7 bases aligning to TRBD1. This CDR3 spans 15 amino acids. The germline gives CDR1 SGHAT, CDR2 FQNNGV. J was trimmed by 0 bases and V by 5 bases; bases with no gene match: 3. CDR3 protein: CASSPDRANTGELFF. In DNA, the CDR3 is TGTGCCAGCAGCCCCGACAGGGCGAACACCGGGGAGCTGTTTTTT.

This clonotype was recorded at least ten times. The chain carries TRBV6-2 or TRBV6-3 and TRBJ1-5; weak D call: TRBD1 (5 bases). The CDR3 spans 15 residues. Trimming took 4 bases from V and 0 from J, leaving 10 bases between them. Germline V gene data show CDR1 as MNHEY and CDR2 as SVGEGT. The CDR3 protein is CASSFPTDSNQPQHF. In nucleotides, the CDR3 is TGTGCCAGCAGTTTTCCGACAGATAGCAATCAGCCCCAGCATTTT.

The chain links TRBV20-1 to TRBJ1-4; 9 nucleotides line up with TRBD1. This CDR3 has 15 residues. The V gene end was trimmed by 7 bases and the J gene end by 0 bases; junction bases not matched to a gene: 6. Germline loops: CDR1 DFQATT, CDR2 SNEGSKA (reference sequence). Here the CDR3 reads CSVETGGATNEKLFF. Here the CDR3 DNA reads TGCAGTGTCGAGACAGGGGGGGCAACTAATGAAAAACTGTTTTTT.

This clonotype was detected a few times. The chain has TRBV7-2 and TRBJ1-3; 7 positions match TRBD1. V trimming: 5 bases; J trimming: 7 bases; junction bases outside the gene matches: 11. The CDR3 consists of 15 residues. The V gene's germline CDR1 is SGHTA and CDR2 FQGNSA. The CDR3 DNA follows: TGTGCCAGCAGCCTTAGGGACAGCCATGCTAACACCATATATTTT. Its protein product is CASSLRDSHANTIYF.

The J gene is TRBJ2-1, the V gene TRBV20-1; D is unclear. The CDR3 contains 14 residues. From germline, CDR1 is DFQATT and CDR2 SNEGSKA (reference sequence). V lost 5 bases, J lost 10 bases, and 21 bases lay in between. Here the CDR3 reads CSAESASFTLEQFF. Here the CDR3 DNA reads TGCAGTGCTGAGTCAGCCAGTTTTACTTTGGAGCAGTTCTTC.

The chain links TRBV4-1 to TRBJ2-1; 8 bases align to TRBD1. The CDR3 spans 17 residues. The germline V gene has CDR1 MGHRA and CDR2 YSYEKL. V shed 1 base, J shed 0 bases, and the junction held 5 bases outside the gene matches. CDR3 loop: CASSQVLGTGSYNEQFF. The CDR3 DNA reads TGCGCCAGCAGCCAAGTACTAGGGACAGGCTCCTACAATGAGCAGTTCTTC.

The V gene is TRBV7-2, the J gene TRBJ2-7; either TRBD1 or TRBD2 may fit D (5 bases each). Germline V CDR1 and CDR2: SGHTA, FQGNSA. This CDR3 is 14 amino acids long. Trimming pared 8 bases from V and 0 bases from J, leaving 14 bases between. The CDR3, as DNA: TGTGCCAGCGGTGAGGGGATCCTCTCCTACGAGCAGTACTTC. It is translated as CASGEGILSYEQYF.

This chain uses TRBV27 with TRBJ2-3; D could derive from TRBD1 or TRBD2 (5 bases each). The CDR3 length is 13 residues. V gave up 7 bases and J gave up 1 base, with 9 bases separating them. Germline V gene lookup returns CDR1 MNHEY and CDR2 SMNVEV (reference sequence). CDR3 loop: CASTRGGTDTQYF. Here the CDR3 DNA reads TGTGCCAGCACCCGAGGGGGCACAGATACGCAGTATTTT.

This clonotype was detected a few times. The gene calls are TRBV6-6 and TRBJ1-6, with 7 bases lining up with TRBD1. V dropped 6 bases and J dropped 8; count of bases not matched to a gene: 7. Germline V gene data show CDR1 as MNHNY and CDR2 as SVGAGI (reference sequence). This CDR3 comprises 14 residues. In DNA form, the CDR3 reads TGTGCCAGCAGCCTCCGCAGGGGGGATTCACCCCTCCACTTT. It codes for CASSLRRGDSPLHF.

This clonotype appeared many times. The chain has TRBV4-2 and TRBJ2-7; TRBD2 might be the D (6 bases). CDR3 length: 11 residues. Germline CDR1 LGHNA, CDR2 YNFKEQ. The ends were cut back, 4 bases at V and 6 bases at J, with 7 bases in the middle. The CDR3 here is CASSPGGEQYF. The DNA of the CDR3 is TGTGCCAGCAGCCCCGGGGGCGAGCAGTACTTC.

This clonotype was seen more than once but under ten times. V is TRBV7-2 and J is TRBJ2-7; the D is unclear. Germline V gene data show CDR1 as SGHTA and CDR2 as FQGNSA. CDR3 length equals 13 residues. Trimming took 10 bases from V and 0 from J, leaving 13 bases between them. CDR3 loop: CATLTAYSYEQYF. CDR3 in DNA: TGTGCCACCTTGACGGCCTACTCCTACGAGCAGTACTTC.

This clonotype was seen ten or more times. The chain carries TRBV28 and TRBJ1-1; 7 nucleotides align to TRBD1. This CDR3 contains 15 residues. The ends lost 6 bases at V and 2 bases at J; junction bases unmatched: 9. In germline, CDR1 is MDHEN, CDR2 SYDVKM. The CDR3 sequence is CASREPGQSNTEAFF. CDR3 sequence (DNA): TGTGCCAGCAGGGAACCGGGACAGAGTAACACTGAAGCTTTCTTT.

This chain uses TRBV12-3 or TRBV12-4 with TRBJ2-3; 7 bases fit TRBD1. V was pared by 3 bases and J by 4 bases, with 4 bases of the junction left unmatched. The CDR3 spans 14 residues. The chain's CDR3 is CASSFGTVPDTQYF. The CDR3 DNA reads as TGTGCCAGCAGTTTTGGGACAGTACCAGATACGCAGTATTTT.

V gene TRBV24-1 combines with J gene TRBJ2-1; D is ambiguous. V lost 4 bases and J 7 bases, leaving 10 bases between the germline ends. The CDR3 is 13 amino acids. Germline lookup yields CDR1 KGHDR and CDR2 SFDVKD. CDR3 in DNA: TGTGCCACCAGTGAGCCCTTTAAGAATGAGCAGTTCTTC. Its translation: CATSEPFKNEQFF.